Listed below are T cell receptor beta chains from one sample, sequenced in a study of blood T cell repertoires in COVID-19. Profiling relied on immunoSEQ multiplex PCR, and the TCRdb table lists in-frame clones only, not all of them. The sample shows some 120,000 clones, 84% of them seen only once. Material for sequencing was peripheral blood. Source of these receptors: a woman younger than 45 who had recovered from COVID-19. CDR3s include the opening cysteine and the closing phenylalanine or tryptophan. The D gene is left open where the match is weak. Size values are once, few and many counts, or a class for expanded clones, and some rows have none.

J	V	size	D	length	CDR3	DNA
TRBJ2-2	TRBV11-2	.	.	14	CASSLTRLGGELFF	TGTGCCAGCAGCCTGACTAGGCTAGGAGGGGAGCTGTTTTTT
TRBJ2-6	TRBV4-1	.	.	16	CASSQEPGGGANVLTF	TGCGCCAGCAGCCAAGAGCCGGGTGGTGGGGCCAACGTCCTGACTTTC
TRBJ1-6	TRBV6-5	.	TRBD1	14	CASTQGQSNSPLHF	TGTGCCAGCACCCAGGGACAGAGTAATTCACCCCTCCACTTT
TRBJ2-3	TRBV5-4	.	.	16	CASSYYRDTSTDTQYF	TGTGCCAGCAGCTACTACCGGGACACAAGCACAGATACGCAGTATTTT
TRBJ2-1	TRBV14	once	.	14	CASSQEGSVNEQFF	TGTGCCAGCAGCCAAGAAGGAAGCGTCAATGAGCAGTTCTTC
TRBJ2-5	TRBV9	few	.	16	CASSVAPSYPRETQYF	TGTGCCAGCAGCGTAGCACCCTCATACCCGCGGGAGACCCAGTACTTC
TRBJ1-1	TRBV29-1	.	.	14	CSVEARGSGTEAFF	TGCAGCGTTGAAGCCCGGGGGAGCGGCACTGAAGCTTTCTTT
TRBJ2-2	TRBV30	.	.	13	CAWSVSFTGELFF	TGTGCCTGGAGTGTTTCTTTCACCGGGGAGCTGTTTTTT
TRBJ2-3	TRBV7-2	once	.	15	CASSVTGTSTDTQYF	TGTGCCAGCAGCGTAACCGGGACAAGCACAGATACGCAGTATTTT
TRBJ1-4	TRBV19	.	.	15	CASGGEMRGGEKLFF	TGTGCCAGTGGCGGCGAAATGAGGGGGGGTGAAAAACTGTTTTTT
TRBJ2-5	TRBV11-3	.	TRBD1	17	CASSLVYRDRGQETQYF	TGTGCCAGCAGCTTAGTTTACCGGGACAGGGGGCAGGAGACCCAGTACTTC
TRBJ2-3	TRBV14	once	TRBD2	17	CASSYGWSGRLTDTQYF	TGTGCCAGCAGCTATGGGTGGAGCGGGAGGCTGACAGATACGCAGTATTTT
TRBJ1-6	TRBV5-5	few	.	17	CASSPDRIFSYNSPLHF	TGTGCCAGCAGCCCAGACAGGATCTTTTCCTATAATTCACCCCTCCACTTT
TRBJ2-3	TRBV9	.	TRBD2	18	CASSVAGLWLAGENTQYF	TGTGCCAGCAGCGTAGCGGGGTTGTGGCTAGCGGGGGAGAATACGCAGTATTTT
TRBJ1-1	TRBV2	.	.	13	CASSDIRNTEAFF	TGTGCCAGCAGTGATATCAGGAACACTGAAGCTTTCTTT
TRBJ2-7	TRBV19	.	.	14	CASSTNTGLYEQYF	TGTGCCAGTAGTACCAATACAGGGTTGTACGAGCAGTACTTC
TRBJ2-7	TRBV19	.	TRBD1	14	CATTDRGKGYEQYF	TGTGCCACCACCGACAGGGGAAAGGGCTACGAGCAGTACTTC
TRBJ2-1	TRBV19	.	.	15	CASSIDSTGYNEQFF	TGTGCCAGTAGTATAGATTCGACAGGCTACAATGAGCAGTTCTTC
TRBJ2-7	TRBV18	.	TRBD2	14	CASSPLAGAFEQYF	TGTGCCAGCTCACCACTAGCGGGAGCCTTCGAGCAGTACTTC
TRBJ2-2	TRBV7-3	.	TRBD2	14	CASSSTSGTGELFF	TGTGCCAGCAGCTCGACTAGCGGCACCGGGGAGCTGTTTTTT
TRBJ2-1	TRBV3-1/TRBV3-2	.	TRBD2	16	CASSRRGGSSYNEQFF	TGTGCCAGCAGCCGAAGAGGCGGGAGCTCCTACAATGAGCAGTTCTTC
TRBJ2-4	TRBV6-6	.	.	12	CASSYDGAVQYF	TGTGCCAGCAGTTACGACGGAGCCGTTCAGTACTTC
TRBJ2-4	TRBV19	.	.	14	CASSIWGRSNIQYF	TGTGCCAGTAGTATATGGGGCAGATCTAACATTCAGTACTTC
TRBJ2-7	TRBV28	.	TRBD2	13	CASSYSGGYEQYF	TGTGCCAGCAGCTATTCGGGGGGCTACGAGCAGTACTTC
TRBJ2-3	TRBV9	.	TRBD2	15	CASSVESASGDTQYF	TGTGCCAGCAGCGTAGAATCGGCTAGCGGGGATACGCAGTATTTT
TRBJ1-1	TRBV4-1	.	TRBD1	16	CASSQDGDRGRDEAFF	TGCGCCAGCAGCCAAGATGGGGACAGGGGACGAGATGAAGCTTTCTTT
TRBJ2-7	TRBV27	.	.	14	CASSFGADSYEQYF	TGTGCCAGCAGTTTCGGAGCGGACTCCTACGAGCAGTACTTC
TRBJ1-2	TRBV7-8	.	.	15	CASSFLRPGGSGYTF	TGTGCCAGCAGCTTCCTACGCCCGGGGGGGAGTGGCTACACCTTC
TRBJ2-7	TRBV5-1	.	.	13	CASSLDDRYEQYF	TGCGCCAGCAGCTTGGACGACAGGTACGAGCAGTACTTC
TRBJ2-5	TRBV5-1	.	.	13	CASSSAPKETQYF	TGCGCCAGCAGCTCCGCGCCGAAAGAGACCCAGTACTTC
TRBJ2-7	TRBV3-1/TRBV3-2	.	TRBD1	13	CASGLRQGNEQYF	TGTGCCAGCGGGCTTCGACAGGGAAACGAGCAGTACTTC
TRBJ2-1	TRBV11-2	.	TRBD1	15	CASSFRGQGANEQFF	TGTGCCAGCAGCTTTAGAGGACAGGGGGCTAATGAGCAGTTCTTC
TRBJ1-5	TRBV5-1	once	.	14	CASSLEGSNQPQHF	TGCGCCAGCAGCTTGGAGGGGAGCAATCAGCCCCAGCATTTT
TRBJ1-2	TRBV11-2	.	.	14	CASSLDSNRAVEEF	TGTGCCAGCAGCTTAGATTCGAACAGGGCGGTGGAAGAGTTC
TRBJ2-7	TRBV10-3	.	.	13	CAIMGHGSYEQYF	TGTGCCATCATGGGGCACGGAAGCTACGAGCAGTACTTC
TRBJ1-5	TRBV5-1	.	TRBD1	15	CASSLGGLQGQPQHF	TGCGCCAGCAGCTTGGGGGGCTTACAGGGGCAGCCCCAGCATTTT
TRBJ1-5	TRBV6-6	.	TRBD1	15	CASSYPGQGNQPQHF	TGTGCCAGCAGTTACCCGGGACAGGGAAATCAGCCCCAGCATTTT
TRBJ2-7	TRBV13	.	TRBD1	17	CASSPNRGRGKSYEQYF	TGTGCCAGCAGCCCTAACAGGGGGCGAGGGAAATCCTACGAGCAGTACTTC
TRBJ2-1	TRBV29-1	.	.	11	CSVEGGAEQFF	TGCAGCGTTGAAGGCGGGGCTGAGCAGTTCTTC
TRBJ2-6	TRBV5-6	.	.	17	CASSLVAGVSGANVLTF	TGTGCCAGCAGCTTGGTGGCAGGGGTGTCTGGGGCCAACGTCCTGACTTTC
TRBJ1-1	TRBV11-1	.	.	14	CASSLHREDTEAFF	TGTGCCAGCAGCTTACATCGGGAGGACACTGAAGCTTTCTTT
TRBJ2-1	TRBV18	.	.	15	CASSFTGGGSNEQFF	TGTGCCAGCTCATTCACGGGGGGCGGGAGCAATGAGCAGTTCTTC